These 27 T cell receptor beta chains were sequenced from one sample in a study of PD-1 blockade in classical Hodgkin lymphoma. The repertoire was sequenced with immunoSEQ multiplex PCR; TCRdb's copy has only in-frame clones and lacks some. The table includes some 18,000 clones, 70% to 80% detected once. Every patient experienced relapse after autologous stem cell transplantation, and brentuximab vedotin exposure varied. The sample here was peripheral blood mononuclear cells (PBMCs), taken before the second cycle of nivolumab. The receptors were gathered from a human donor with classical Hodgkin lymphoma.

V gene TRBV27 combines with J gene TRBJ2-1; TRBD2 matches at 8 bases. There are 13 residues in the CDR3. V was clipped by 5 bases and J by 8 bases; unmatched bases: 5. Germline loops: CDR1 MNHEY, CDR2 SMNVEV (reference sequence). The CDR3: CASSLLAADEQFF. The DNA for the CDR3 is TGTGCCAGCAGTCTACTAGCGGCGGATGAGCAGTTCTTC.

The chain is built from TRBV28 and TRBJ2-7, with TRBD1 matching 9 bases. In germline, CDR1 is MDHEN, CDR2 SYDVKM. The CDR3 runs 16 residues. V trimming: 1 base; J trimming: 4 bases; junction bases outside the gene matches: 8. CDR3 amino acids: CASSLFPRGTGYEQYF. The CDR3 DNA follows: TGTGCCAGCAGTTTATTCCCCCGAGGGACAGGGTACGAGCAGTACTTC.

The rearrangement links TRBV5-1 to TRBJ1-2; 7 nucleotides agree with TRBD1. V lost 3 bases and J lost 8; bases outside the gene matches: 7. This CDR3 region has 13 residues. CDR1 is SGHRS, CDR2 YFSETQ, per germline. The CDR3 sequence is CASSWDRSEGYTF. The CDR3 DNA follows: TGCGCCAGCAGCTGGGACAGATCCGAGGGCTACACCTTC.

This chain uses TRBV5-6 with TRBJ1-2, with D possibly matching TRBD1 (6 bases). Trimming took 1 base from V and 3 from J, leaving 10 bases between them. Germline lookup yields CDR1 SGHDT and CDR2 YYEEEE. The CDR3 is 14 amino acids. The CDR3 DNA reads TGTGCCAGCAGCTTGTTGGGGGCTGACTATGGCTACACCTTC. It translates to CASSLLGADYGYTF.

V usage is TRBV28 and J usage is TRBJ2-5; TRBD2 might be the D (6 bases). The J call is in doubt because the DNA end fits TRBJ2-7 better. The CDR3 spans 15 residues. CDR1 and CDR2 (germline): MDHEN, SYDVKM. The CDR3 reads CASGQLLALPYEQYF. CDR3 in DNA: TGTGCCAGCGGGCAATTACTAGCCCTGCCCTACGAGCAGTACTTC.

This rearrangement joins TRBV12-5 to TRBJ2-6; the D gene could be TRBD1 or TRBD2 (5 bases each). This CDR3 is 18 amino acids long. From germline, CDR1 is LGHNT and CDR2 FRNRAP. The V gene lost 5 bases and the J gene lost 5 bases, with 22 bases spanning the gap. This CDR3 reads CASGVSAAGQSRANVLTF. As DNA, the CDR3 is TGTGCTAGTGGTGTTAGCGCTGCAGGACAAAGTCGGGCCAACGTCCTGACTTTC.

The chain has TRBV11-2 and TRBJ1-2; D gene uncertain. CDR1 is SGHAT, CDR2 FQNNGV, per germline. The CDR3 runs 12 residues. Trimming removed 5 bases from V and 8 bases from J, with 12 bases in between. The CDR3 coding sequence is TGTGCCAGCAGCCTCGAATTTGGGGGCTACACCTTC. Encoded protein: CASSLEFGGYTF.

V gene TRBV28 combines with J gene TRBJ2-1; D may be TRBD2 (6 bases). The CDR3 has 15 residues. Trimming stripped 8 bases from V and 10 bases from J, with 24 bases between. Per the germline V gene, CDR1 is MDHEN and CDR2 is SYDVKM. The CDR3 loop reads CASQTPGTSRIEQFF. In nucleotides, the CDR3 is TGTGCCAGCCAAACTCCCGGGACTTCACGAATCGAGCAGTTCTTC.

This clone showed up just once. The chain is built from TRBV4-2 and TRBJ2-1; D uncertain. The CDR3 spans 17 residues. CDR1 and CDR2 from the germline V gene are LGHNA and YNFKEQ. Trimming left V 0 bases short and J 2 bases short, with 14 bases between. CDR3 region: CASSQDGEYPPYNEQFF. CDR3 in DNA: TGTGCCAGCAGCCAAGATGGAGAGTACCCACCCTACAATGAGCAGTTCTTC.

The count of this clone is one. The chain couples TRBV27 to TRBJ1-6, with D maybe TRBD1 (5 bases). Germline-derived CDR1 and CDR2 are MNHEY and SMNVEV (reference sequence). Deletions cut 5 bases from V and 8 bases from J, with 19 bases between. The CDR3 extends over 16 amino acids. The CDR3 sequence is CASSKRGAGPDSPLHF. In DNA, the CDR3 is TGTGCCAGCAGTAAGAGGGGCGCGGGGCCCGATTCACCCCTCCACTTT.

The genes are TRBV28 and TRBJ2-7; D possibly corresponds to TRBD1 (5 bases). This CDR3 is 13 amino acids long. The V end was cut by 3 bases, the J end by 2 bases, with 8 bases between. CDR1 and CDR2 from the germline V gene are MDHEN and SYDVKM. The CDR3 spells CASSFQGPYEQYF. CDR3 bases: TGTGCCAGCAGTTTCCAGGGTCCCTACGAGCAGTACTTC.

This sequence joins TRBV6-5 and TRBJ2-7; 8 nucleotides match TRBD1. The V segment lost 4 bases and the J segment 4 bases; nucleotides outside the gene matches: 12. Germline-derived CDR1 and CDR2 are MNHEY and SVGAGI. The CDR3 is 16 amino acids. The CDR3 DNA reads as TGTGCCAGCAGTTTATCGATAGGCAGGGGGCAATACGAGCAGTACTTC. Translated: CASSLSIGRGQYEQYF.

The rearrangement joins TRBV9 to TRBJ1-1; D is ambiguous. V was clipped by 4 bases and J by 3 bases, with 10 bases between them. This CDR3 has 13 residues. Germline values: CDR1 SGDLS, CDR2 YYNGEE. Here the CDR3 DNA reads TGTGCCAGCAGCCCGCGACGGGACACTGAAGCTTTCTTT. It translates to CASSPRRDTEAFF.

The J gene is TRBJ2-5, the V gene TRBV10-3; D may be TRBD2 (5 bases). Trimming left V 10 bases short and J 1 base short, with 13 bases between. This CDR3 region has 13 residues. Germline-derived CDR1 and CDR2 are ENHRY and SYGVKD. The CDR3 DNA reads TGTGCCACCAATACTAGGTTCCAAGAGACCCAGTACTTC. Its translation is CATNTRFQETQYF.

The chain combines TRBV11-3 with TRBJ2-7; no definite D call. V lost 1 base, J lost 6 bases, and 4 bases lay in between. In germline, CDR1 is SGHNT, CDR2 YENEEA. This CDR3 comprises 11 residues. The CDR3 nucleotides read TGTGCCAGCAGCTTAGTCGGCGAGCAGTACTTC. Encoded protein: CASSLVGEQYF.

V and J are TRBV5-1 and TRBJ1-1, with D possibly matching TRBD1 (5 bases). Germline CDR1 reads SGHRS; CDR2 reads YFSETQ. V was trimmed by 0 bases and J by 5 bases, leaving 11 bases between them. The CDR3 covers 14 residues. DNA of the CDR3: TGCGCCAGCAGCTTGGCCATGGGGGAGACTGAAGCTTTCTTT. Its translation is CASSLAMGETEAFF.

This chain connects TRBV2 to TRBJ2-1, with D possibly being TRBD2 (5 bases). Germline values: CDR1 SNHLY, CDR2 FYNNEI. CDR3 length: 9 amino acids. V lost 8 bases, J lost 12 bases, and 8 bases lay in between. The CDR3 sequence is CASSRGQFF. CDR3 coding DNA: TGTGCCAGCTCCCGGGGGCAGTTCTTC.

The chain's CDR3 is CATSLVVMNTEAFF. CDR3 DNA: TGTGCCACCAGTTTAGTCGTTATGAACACTGAAGCTTTCTTT. The rearrangement links TRBV15 to TRBJ1-1; D not resolved. Germline loops: CDR1 LNHNV, CDR2 YYDKDF (reference sequence). The V end lost 6 bases, the J end lost 0 bases, and 11 bases lay between the germline ends. This CDR3 spans 14 amino acids.

This clone was counted only a few times. The rearrangement uses TRBV4-3 and TRBJ2-3; 8 nucleotides agree with TRBD1. The germline V gene encodes CDR1 LGHNA and CDR2 YSLEER. Losses at the gene ends were 3 bases for V and 5 bases for J; bases not matched to a gene: 16. The CDR3 has 18 residues. CDR3 sequence reads: CASSHQTPVQGAGDTQYF. The CDR3 DNA reads TGCGCCAGCAGCCACCAAACTCCAGTCCAGGGGGCTGGAGATACGCAGTATTTT.

This chain uses TRBV7-7 with TRBJ2-2; no firm D call. V was cut by 5 bases and J by 4 bases, with 11 bases left in between. This CDR3 contains 14 residues. CDR1 is SSHAT, CDR2 FNYEAQ, per germline (reference sequence). The CDR3 DNA sequence: TGTGCCAGCAGCCTCACTACAACCACCGGGGAGCTGTTTTTT. It specifies CASSLTTTTGELFF.

This rearrangement joins TRBV2 to TRBJ1-5; no reliable D call. The CDR3 covers 15 residues. V was cut by 7 bases and J by 2 bases, with 15 bases left in between. Germline V CDR1 and CDR2: SNHLY, FYNNEI. The CDR3 sequence: CASKEKWVGNQPQHF. CDR3 bases: TGTGCCAGCAAGGAAAAGTGGGTAGGCAATCAGCCCCAGCATTTT.

The chain couples TRBV29-1 to TRBJ1-2; D uncertain. V lost 5 bases to trimming and J lost 4 bases, with 11 bases between them. Looked up from germline, CDR1 is SQVTM and CDR2 is ANQGSEA. The CDR3 sequence is 12 residues long. This chain's CDR3 is CSVTTEGYGYTF. Written as DNA, the CDR3 is TGCAGCGTTACGACGGAGGGCTATGGCTACACCTTC.

This clone was recorded a few times. The V gene is TRBV2, the J gene TRBJ2-5; D is unresolved. The germline V gene encodes CDR1 SNHLY and CDR2 FYNNEI. Trimming removed 4 bases from V and 5 bases from J, with 8 bases in between. This CDR3 contains 12 residues. The DNA of the CDR3 is TGTGCCAGCAGTGTGTCCCCGGAGACCCAGTACTTC. This sequence encodes CASSVSPETQYF.

In this sample, this clone turned up once. The rearrangement uses TRBV4-3 and TRBJ2-1; D uncertain. CDR1 is LGHNA, CDR2 YSLEER, per germline. With 0 bases removed from V and 5 bases from J, the gap between germline ends came to 11 bases. The CDR3 is 15 residues long. CDR3 DNA sequence: TGCGCCAGCAGCCAAGATCGGGCCTTAGACAATGAGCAGTTCTTC. Amino acids: CASSQDRALDNEQFF.

CDR3 sequence (DNA): TGTGCCAGCAACCTAGCGGGGGGACTCACAGATACGCAGTATTTT. Translated: CASNLAGGLTDTQYF. The genes are TRBV27 and TRBJ2-3, with TRBD2 matching over 11 bases. The CDR3 length is 15 residues. Per the germline V gene, CDR1 is MNHEY and CDR2 is SMNVEV (reference sequence). V was clipped by 7 bases and J by 2 bases; unmatched bases: 5.

The chain uses TRBV2 and TRBJ2-1, with D perhaps TRBD2 (6 bases). From germline, CDR1 is SNHLY and CDR2 FYNNEI. This CDR3 contains 14 residues. The V and J ends lost 10 bases and 8 bases respectively, with 21 bases between them. CDR3 sequence: CAIPTGTGLYEQFF. CDR3 sequence (DNA): TGTGCCATCCCCACCGGGACTGGTCTCTATGAGCAGTTCTTC.

This chain links TRBV10-1 with TRBJ2-7; 8 bases map to TRBD2. The V gene's germline CDR1 is WNHNN and CDR2 SYGVQD (reference sequence). The CDR3 has 14 amino acids. The V gene end was trimmed by 5 bases and the J gene end by 6 bases; junction bases not matched to a gene: 9. The CDR3 loop is CASSRSGNSGEQYF. In nucleotides, the CDR3 is TGCGCCAGCAGTCGTAGCGGGAACAGCGGCGAGCAGTACTTC.